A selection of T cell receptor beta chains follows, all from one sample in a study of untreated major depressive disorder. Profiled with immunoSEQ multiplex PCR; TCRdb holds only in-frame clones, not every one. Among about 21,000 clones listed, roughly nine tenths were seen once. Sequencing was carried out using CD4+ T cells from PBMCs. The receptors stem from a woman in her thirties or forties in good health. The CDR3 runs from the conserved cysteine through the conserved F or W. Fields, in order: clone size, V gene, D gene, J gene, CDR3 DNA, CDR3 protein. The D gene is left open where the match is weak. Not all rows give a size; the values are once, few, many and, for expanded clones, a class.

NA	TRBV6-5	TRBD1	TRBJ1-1	TGTGCCAGCGCCCCGGACAGGGACACTGAAGCTTTCTTT	CASAPDRDTEAFF
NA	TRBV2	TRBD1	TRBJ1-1	TGTGCCAGCGGACAGGGGGAGAACACTGAAGCTTTCTTT	CASGQGENTEAFF
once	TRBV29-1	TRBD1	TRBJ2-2	TGCAGCGCCCACCCACTGACAGGGAGCGGGGAGCTGTTTTTT	CSAHPLTGSGELFF
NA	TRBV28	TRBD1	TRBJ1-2	TGTGCCAGCCACAATCCAGGGGGTAAAGGTGGCTACACCTTC	CASHNPGGKGGYTF
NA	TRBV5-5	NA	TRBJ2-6	TGTGCCAGCAGCCTGGACAGCTCGGGGGCCAACGTCCTGACTTTC	CASSLDSSGANVLTF
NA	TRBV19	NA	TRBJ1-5	TGTGCCAGTCCTCTCAGGGTGGGAATTATTAGCAATCAGCCCCAGCATTTT	CASPLRVGIISNQPQHF
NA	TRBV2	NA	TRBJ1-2	TGTGCCAGCACTACTGGACAGACCCAGAGTGGTGGCTACACCTTC	CASTTGQTQSGGYTF
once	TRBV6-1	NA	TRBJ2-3	TGTGCCAGCAGTGCCCCAGACAGAAACACAGATACGCAGTATTTT	CASSAPDRNTDTQYF
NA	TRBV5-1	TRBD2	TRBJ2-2	TGCGCCAGCAGCTTGAGGCTAGCGGGGGACAACACCGGGGAGCTGTTTTTT	CASSLRLAGDNTGELFF
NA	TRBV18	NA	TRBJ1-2	TGTGCCAGCTCACCTAACGGCAGGCCAGAGAACTATGGCTACACCTTC	CASSPNGRPENYGYTF
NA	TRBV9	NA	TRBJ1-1	TGTGCCAGCAGCCCAGGTCGGGCGACTGAAGCTTTCTTT	CASSPGRATEAFF
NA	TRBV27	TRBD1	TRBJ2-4	TGTGCCAGCAGTTTACGGGACAGACGGAACATTCAGTACTTC	CASSLRDRRNIQYF
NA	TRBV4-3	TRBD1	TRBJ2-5	TGCGCCAGCAGCCAATGGACAGGGGGGGAGACCCAGTACTTC	CASSQWTGGETQYF
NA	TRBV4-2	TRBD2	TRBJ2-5	TGTGCCAGCAGCCAAGATGGAGCTAGCGGGAAAACGGAGACCCAGTACTTC	CASSQDGASGKTETQYF
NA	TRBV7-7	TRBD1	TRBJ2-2	TGTGCCAGCAGCGCGAGTGGACAGGGCGGCACCGGGGAGCTGTTTTTT	CASSASGQGGTGELFF
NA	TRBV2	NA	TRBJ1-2	TGTGCCAGCAGTAGAACCATCGGTGGAGGGCGCGTGGCATTGGATGGCTACACCTTC	CASSRTIGGGRVALDGYTF
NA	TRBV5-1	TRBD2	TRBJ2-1	TGCGCCAGCAGCTTGGTCCTAGCGGAGAATGAGCAGTTCTTC	CASSLVLAENEQFF
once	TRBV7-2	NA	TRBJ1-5	TGTGCCAGCAGCCCCACGGGTCAGCCCCAGCATTTT	CASSPTGQPQHF
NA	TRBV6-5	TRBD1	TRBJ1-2	TGTGCCAGCAGGTCACCAGGGGGTACTGGTGGCTACACCTTC	CASRSPGGTGGYTF
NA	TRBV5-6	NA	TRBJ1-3	TGTGCCAGCCTCCCGTGGAAATCCGCCTCTGGAAACACCATATATTTT	CASLPWKSASGNTIYF
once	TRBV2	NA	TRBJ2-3	TGTGCCAGCATAAAGGACTCCTCAGATACGCAGTATTTT	CASIKDSSDTQYF
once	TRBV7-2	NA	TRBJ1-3	TGTGCCAGCAGCTTAGTTGGAAACACCATATATTTT	CASSLVGNTIYF
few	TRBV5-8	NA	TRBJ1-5	TGTGCCAGCAGCTTGTTTCGGCAAACGACCGATAGCAATCAGCCCCAGCATTTT	CASSLFRQTTDSNQPQHF
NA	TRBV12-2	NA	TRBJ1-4	TGTGCAAGTCGCTTAGGGCAAGCTTTTTTT	CASRLGQAFF
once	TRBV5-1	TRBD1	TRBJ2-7	TGCGCCAGCAGCGTCCTTGCCGGGACAGCCTACGAGCAGTACTTC	CASSVLAGTAYEQYF
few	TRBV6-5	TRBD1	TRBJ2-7	TGTGCCAGCAGTGACAGGGCCGGGCCCTACGAGCAGTACTTC	CASSDRAGPYEQYF
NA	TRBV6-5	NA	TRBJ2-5	TGTGCCAGCAGTTACCGGCGACTCGACCAAGAGACCCAGTACTTC	CASSYRRLDQETQYF
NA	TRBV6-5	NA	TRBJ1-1	TGTGCCAGCAGGGGGACATTCTTGAACACTGAAGCTTTCTTT	CASRGTFLNTEAFF
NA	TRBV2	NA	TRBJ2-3	TGTGCCAGCGATCGACAGTTCACAGATACGCAGTATTTT	CASDRQFTDTQYF
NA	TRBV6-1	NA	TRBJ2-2	TGTGCCAGCAGTAATACAGGGAACACCGGGGAGCTGTTTTTT	CASSNTGNTGELFF
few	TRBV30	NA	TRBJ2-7	TGTGCCTGGAGGCCACCGGACATGTTGGGCTACGAGCAGTACTTC	CAWRPPDMLGYEQYF
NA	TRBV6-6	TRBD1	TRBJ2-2	TGTGCCAGCAGCCCGGGACAGGGAAACACCGGGGAGCTGTTTTTT	CASSPGQGNTGELFF
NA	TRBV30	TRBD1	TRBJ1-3	TGTGCCTCGACAGGGCGGTTCGGAAACACCATATATTTT	CASTGRFGNTIYF
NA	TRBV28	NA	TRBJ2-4	TGTGCCAGCAGTTTAACGGGTCAGGCCAAAAACATTCAGTACTTC	CASSLTGQAKNIQYF
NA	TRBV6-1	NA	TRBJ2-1	TGTGCCAGCAGTGAAGCGGAGAACAATGAGCAGTTCTTC	CASSEAENNEQFF
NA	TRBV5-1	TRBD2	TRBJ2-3	TGCGCCAGCAGCTTGGTAGCGGGGGAAGATACGCAGTATTTT	CASSLVAGEDTQYF
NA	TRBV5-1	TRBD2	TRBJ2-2	TGCGCCAGCAGCGGGACTAGCGGGAGTACCGGGGAGCTGTTTTTT	CASSGTSGSTGELFF
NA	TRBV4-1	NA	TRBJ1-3	TGCGCCAGCAGCCAACAGTCAGGGGTTTTATCTGGAAACACCATATATTTT	CASSQQSGVLSGNTIYF
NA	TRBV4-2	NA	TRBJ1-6	TGTGCCAGCAGCCTCGCAGGCGCTGTATCACCCCTCCACTTT	CASSLAGAVSPLHF
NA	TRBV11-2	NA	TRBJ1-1	TGTGCCAGCAGGGAGGACAGTCGGAGTTTCTTT	CASREDSRSFF
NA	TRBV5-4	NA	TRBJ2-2	TGTGCCAGCAGCAGAACAGGGAGCGACACCGGGGAGCTGTTTTTT	CASSRTGSDTGELFF
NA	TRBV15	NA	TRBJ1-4	TGTGCCACCAGCAGAGTGGGAGGGGATGATGAAAAACTGTTTTTT	CATSRVGGDDEKLFF
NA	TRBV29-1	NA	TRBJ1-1	TGCAGCTTCACAGGGCTCACTGAAGCTTTCTTT	CSFTGLTEAFF
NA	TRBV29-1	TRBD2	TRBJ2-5	TGCAGCGTTCAGTGGACTAGCGGGGGCCTGGGGACCCAGTACTTC	CSVQWTSGGLGTQYF
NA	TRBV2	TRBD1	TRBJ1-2	TGTGCCAGCAGGGCCGGGACAGGAAAGAGTGGCTACACCTTC	CASRAGTGKSGYTF
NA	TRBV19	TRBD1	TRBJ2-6	TGTGCCACAAGCCTATACCGACAGGGGGCGGTCGCCGGGGCCAACGTCCTGACTTTC	CATSLYRQGAVAGANVLTF
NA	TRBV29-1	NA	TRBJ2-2	TGCAGCGTGGGGGGACTCCTCACCGGGGAGCTGTTTTTT	CSVGGLLTGELFF
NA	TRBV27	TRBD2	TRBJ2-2	TGTGCCAGCAGTTTTTTTCTAGGCGGGAGGGATTCGGGGCCCGGGGAGCTGTTTTTT	CASSFFLGGRDSGPGELFF
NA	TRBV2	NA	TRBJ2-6	TGTGCCTCGGCCTCTGGGGCCAACGTCCTGACTTTC	CASASGANVLTF
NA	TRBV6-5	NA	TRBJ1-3	TGTGCCAGCAGTTTCCCGTCTGATTCTGGAAACACCATATATTTT	CASSFPSDSGNTIYF